Sequencing of this TCR beta chain was carried out in a study of beta chain features in type 1 diabetes. Turning to the study itself: Similarity in age, gender and cell yields was seen between patients and healthy donors. Overall study findings and caveats: Reduced insertions and increased deletions marked VDJ junctions in type 1 diabetes patients. Shortening of TCRB CDR3s, moderate but significant, appeared in all four CD4+ subsets of Type 1 diabetes patients.

Reverse transcription of all isolated RNA meant that expressed TCRB transcripts were sequenced. Assay: immunoSEQ multiplex PCR; the TCRdb copy retains only in-frame clones and omits some. The sample lists around 260,000 clones, around 21% occurring once. Sorting with CD45RO/CCR7/CD25/CD127/CD95/CD27 yielded naive, central memory, regulatory and stem-like memory CD4+ cells. As regards this clone: As yet, its antigen is unknown.

Germline V CDR1 and CDR2: SGHTA, FQGTGA. The CDR3 has 13 amino acids. The V end was cut by 3 bases, the J end by 1 base, with 6 bases between. Input material: naive CD4+ T cells from blood. This TCR derives from a woman aged 40-49 years with type 1 diabetes. The gene calls are TRBV7-3 and TRBJ1-1, with D hard to call. Written as DNA, the CDR3 is TGTGCCAGCAGCTTCGAGGCGAACACTGAAGCTTTCTTT. Its protein is CASSFEANTEAFF. Full variable domain (missing parts from reference TRBV7-3 and TRBJ1-1): GAGVSQTPSNKVTEKGKYVELRCDPISGHTALYWYRQSLGQGPEFLIYFQGTGAADDSGLPNDRFFAVRPEGSVSTLKIQRTERGDSAVYLCASSFEANTEAFFGQGTRLTVV.